One and the same sample provided the 25 T cell receptor beta chains below, sequenced in a study of cytotoxic CD8 clonotypes in ibrutinib-treated CLL. The table came from immunoSEQ multiplex PCR; TCRdb's copy has only in-frame clones and leaves some out. The sample lists about 200,000 clones; more than 65% were seen once. The specimen comprised PBMCs, sampled after 12 months of ibrutinib treatment. These receptors were obtained from a human donor with chronic lymphocytic leukemia.

The chain carries TRBV9 and TRBJ2-3; the D is unclear. The CDR3 spans 13 residues. Per the germline V gene, CDR1 is SGDLS and CDR2 is YYNGEE. V gave up 3 bases and J gave up 0 bases, with 5 bases separating them. In nucleotides, the CDR3 is TGTGCCAGCAGCGCCTCTAGCACAGATACGCAGTATTTT. Protein: CASSASSTDTQYF.

V is TRBV7-3 and J is TRBJ1-2; D gene unclear. Germline V gene data show CDR1 as SGHTA and CDR2 as FQGTGA. This CDR3 region has 15 residues. V gave up 5 bases and J gave up 0 bases, with 13 bases separating them. CDR3 DNA sequence: TGTGCCAGCAGCCCAAAGGGCAGCGCTAACTATGGCTACACCTTC. It is translated as CASSPKGSANYGYTF.

The chain couples TRBV19 to TRBJ1-2; D remains ambiguous. This CDR3 is 13 amino acids long. V gave up 3 bases and J gave up 3 bases, with 8 bases separating them. CDR1 and CDR2 from the germline V gene are LNHDA and SQIVND (reference sequence). The CDR3 loop reads CASSIGGYYGYTF. In nucleotides, the CDR3 is TGTGCCAGTAGTATCGGTGGGTACTATGGCTACACCTTC.

This sequence joins TRBV5-6 and TRBJ1-4; D uncertain. Germline CDR1 is SGHDT and CDR2 is YYEEEE. Trimming removed 5 bases at V and 8 bases at J, with 13 bases between. This CDR3 contains 13 residues. CDR3 residues: CASRVMREEKLFF. The CDR3 DNA sequence: TGTGCCAGCAGGGTTATGAGGGAGGAAAAACTGTTTTTT.

The V and J genes are TRBV9 and TRBJ2-1, with 13 bases aligning to TRBD2. Trimming at V came to 2 bases and at J to 7 bases, leaving 3 bases not matched to a gene. Germline V CDR1 and CDR2: SGDLS, YYNGEE. This CDR3 region has 15 residues. In DNA, the CDR3 is TGTGCCAGCAGCGTTACTAGCGGGGGGGCTAATGAGCAGTTCTTC. This gives the protein CASSVTSGGANEQFF.

This clone was picked up many times. The rearrangement uses TRBV5-6 and TRBJ2-1; 10 bases line up with TRBD2. Trimming at V came to 2 bases and at J to 7 bases, leaving 12 bases not matched to a gene. The CDR3 loop spans 17 amino acids. Per the germline V gene, CDR1 is SGHDT and CDR2 is YYEEEE. CDR3 DNA: TGTGCCAGCAGCTTAACGACTAGCGGGCCCCCAGGAAATGAGCAGTTCTTC. Translation gives CASSLTTSGPPGNEQFF. The full variable domain, with the rest looked up from reference TRBV5-6 and TRBJ2-1, is DAGVTQSPTHLIKTRGQQVTLRCSPKSGHDTVSWYQQALGQGPQFIFQYYEEEERQRGNFPDRFSGHQFPNYSSELNVNALLLGDSALYLCASSLTTSGPPGNEQFFGPGTRLTVL.

Only one count was recorded for this clone. The V and J genes are TRBV18 and TRBJ1-1; TRBD1 might be the D (5 bases). The CDR3 contains 13 residues. Germline values: CDR1 KGHSH, CDR2 LQKENI. Trimming took 5 bases from V and 0 from J, leaving 7 bases between them. CDR3 protein: CASSEGLNTEAFF. Here the CDR3 DNA reads TGTGCCAGCTCAGAGGGGCTGAACACTGAAGCTTTCTTT.

The chain links TRBV6-5 to TRBJ1-2; D is unclear. This CDR3 contains 16 residues. The V end lost 0 bases, the J end lost 0 bases, and 11 bases lay between the germline ends. Germline V CDR1 and CDR2: MNHEY, SVGAGI. The chain's CDR3 is CASSYSRSFTNYGYTF. The CDR3 bases are TGTGCCAGCAGTTACTCGAGGAGTTTTACTAACTATGGCTACACCTTC.

This chain links TRBV29-1 with TRBJ2-7; D unresolved. The CDR3 covers 12 residues. V gave up 0 bases and J gave up 9 bases, with 12 bases separating them. Germline CDR1 and CDR2: SQVTM and ANQGSEA. The CDR3 DNA reads TGCAGCGTTGAAGATCTGGGCGAGCTGCAGTACTTC. Encoded protein: CSVEDLGELQYF.

The chain joins TRBV28 to TRBJ1-2, with 11 bases aligning to TRBD1. V lost 4 bases, J lost 8 bases, and 0 bases stayed unmatched. The V gene's germline CDR1 is MDHEN and CDR2 SYDVKM. The CDR3 loop spans 12 amino acids. The CDR3 DNA sequence: TGTGCCAGCAGTTGGACAGGGGGCGGCTACACCTTC. Translating it yields CASSWTGGGYTF.

V is TRBV28 and J is TRBJ2-5, with D perhaps matching TRBD2 (6 bases). The germline V gene has CDR1 MDHEN and CDR2 SYDVKM. The CDR3 length is 14 residues. The V and J ends lost 5 bases and 4 bases respectively, with 14 bases between them. The CDR3 loop reads CASSTRDSRETQYF. The CDR3 DNA is TGTGCCAGCAGTACCCGGGACTCACGAGAGACCCAGTACTTC.

The chain couples TRBV27 to TRBJ2-2; the D gene is possibly TRBD1 (6 bases). The germline CDR1 and CDR2 sequences are MNHEY and SMNVEV (reference sequence). V was clipped by 6 bases and J by 1 base, with 9 bases between them. This CDR3 spans 14 amino acids. As DNA, the CDR3 is TGTGCCAGCAGACTGACAGGGAACACCGGGGAGCTGTTTTTT. Encoded protein: CASRLTGNTGELFF.

This clone showed up just a few times. The V and J genes are TRBV29-1 and TRBJ1-1, with D possibly TRBD1 on 5 matching bases. The length of the CDR3 is 11 residues. Germline lookup yields CDR1 SQVTM and CDR2 ANQGSEA. The CDR3 DNA sequence: TGCTGCTCTCAGGGTCGCACTGAAGCTTTCTTT. Its translation is CCSQGRTEAFF.

The genes are TRBV30 and TRBJ1-3; maybe TRBD1 (6 bases). Germline CDR1 GTSNPN, CDR2 SVGIG (reference sequence). The CDR3 spans 15 residues. V lost 1 base to trimming and J lost 4 bases, with 14 bases between them. The CDR3 region has the DNA TGTGCCTGGAGTGCTACAGGGTTATCGGGAAACACCATATATTTT. Residues: CAWSATGLSGNTIYF. The full variable domain, its missing parts supplied by reference TRBV30 and TRBJ1-3, is SQTIHQWPATLVQPVGSPLSLECTVEGTSNPNLYWYRQAAGRGLQLLFYSVGIGQISSEVPQNLSASRPQDRQFILSSKKLLLSDSGFYLCAWSATGLSGNTIYFGEGSWLTVV.

The chain links TRBV28 to TRBJ2-3, with D possibly matching TRBD2 (5 bases). This CDR3 region has 14 residues. Germline V gene sequence: CDR1 MDHEN, CDR2 SYDVKM. V was trimmed by 4 bases and J by 3 bases, leaving 11 bases between them. CDR3 sequence: CASSYSGSTDTQYF. DNA of the CDR3: TGTGCCAGCAGTTACAGCGGATCGACAGATACGCAGTATTTT. The entire variable domain, with the rest obtained from reference TRBV28 and TRBJ2-3, is as follows: DVKVTQSSRYLVKRTGEKVFLECVQDMDHENMFWYRQDPGLGLRLIYFSYDVKMKEKGDIPEGYSVSREKKERFSLILESASTNQTSMYLCASSYSGSTDTQYFGPGTRLTVL.

The chain has TRBV7-2 and TRBJ2-7; the D is unclear. V dropped 4 bases and J dropped 1 base, with 11 bases sitting between them. Germline V CDR1 and CDR2: SGHTA, FQGNSA. This CDR3 has 14 amino acids. CDR3 nucleotides: TGTGCCAGCAGCTCTCGGGCCGGATCCTACGAGCAGTACTTC. It encodes CASSSRAGSYEQYF.

The chain links TRBV19 to TRBJ2-5; tentative D call: TRBD2 (5 bases). Trimming removed 3 bases from V and 2 bases from J, with 10 bases in between. The CDR3 loop spans 14 amino acids. Per germline, CDR1 LNHDA and CDR2 SQIVND (reference sequence). CDR3 DNA sequence: TGTGCCAGTAGTATGGAACTAGAACAAGAGACCCAGTACTTC. Its translation: CASSMELEQETQYF.

V usage is TRBV9 and J usage is TRBJ2-2; D is tentatively TRBD1 or TRBD2 (5 bases each). Trimming pared 4 bases from V and 0 bases from J, leaving 10 bases between. The CDR3 totals 15 residues. Germline assignment: CDR1 SGDLS and CDR2 YYNGEE. The CDR3 DNA sequence: TGTGCCAGCAGCCGTGGGGGATCGAACACCGGGGAGCTGTTTTTT. The encoded protein is CASSRGGSNTGELFF.

The chain is built from TRBV4-1 and TRBJ1-5, with TRBD1 matching 9 bases. V was pared by 5 bases and J by 0 bases, with 11 bases of the junction left unmatched. The CDR3 extends over 18 amino acids. Germline-derived CDR1 and CDR2 are MGHRA and YSYEKL. Here the CDR3 reads CASSLASTGGYSNQPQHF. The CDR3 DNA follows: TGCGCCAGCAGCTTAGCATCGACAGGGGGTTATAGCAATCAGCCCCAGCATTTT.

The genes are TRBV5-4 and TRBJ2-2, with D perhaps assigned TRBD1 or TRBD2 (5 bases each). This CDR3 comprises 17 residues. The V end was cut by 0 bases, the J end by 3 bases, with 15 bases between. Germline V lookup: CDR1 SGHNT, CDR2 YYREEE (reference sequence). This chain's CDR3 is CASSLGAGAPDTGELFF. As DNA, the CDR3 is TGTGCCAGCAGCTTGGGAGCCGGGGCCCCGGACACCGGGGAGCTGTTTTTT.

This clone was observed a few times. For the CDR3, the DNA is TGTGCCAGCAGTTTACGGGGACAGGGCTGGGTAGGTGGAAACACCATATATTTT. It translates to CASSLRGQGWVGGNTIYF. This sequence joins TRBV27 and TRBJ1-3, with TRBD1 matching 9 bases. There are 18 residues in the CDR3. The germline CDR1 and CDR2 sequences are MNHEY and SMNVEV (reference sequence). The J segment lost 3 bases and the V segment lost 2 bases, leaving 11 bases of the junction unmatched.

V gene TRBV30 combines with J gene TRBJ2-1, with 8 nucleotides matching TRBD1. V was clipped by 4 bases and J by 4 bases; unmatched bases: 3. The CDR3 has 13 amino acids. The V gene's germline CDR1 is GTSNPN and CDR2 SVGIG (reference sequence). The chain's CDR3 is CAWTGGSYNEQFF. Written as DNA, the CDR3 is TGTGCCTGGACAGGGGGCAGTTACAATGAGCAGTTCTTC.

V and J are TRBV5-1 and TRBJ1-4, with 7 bases aligning to TRBD1. Losses at the gene ends were 4 bases for V and 7 bases for J; bases not matched to a gene: 10. The CDR3 is 15 amino acids. Germline V gene lookup returns CDR1 SGHRS and CDR2 YFSETQ. CDR3 in DNA: TGCGCCAGCAGCCGCGAGGGGGCGGAAGGTGAAAAACTGTTTTTT. Translated, it gives CASSREGAEGEKLFF. Variable domain in full (rest from reference TRBV5-1 and TRBJ1-4): KAGVTQTPRYLIKTRGQQVTLSCSPISGHRSVSWYQQTPGQGLQFLFEYFSETQRNKGNFPGRFSGRQFSNSRSEMNVSTLELGDSALYLCASSREGAEGEKLFFGSGTQLSVL.

This rearrangement joins TRBV19 to TRBJ1-5; 8 bases agree with TRBD1. The CDR3 length is 17 residues. Per the germline V gene, CDR1 is LNHDA and CDR2 is SQIVND (reference sequence). Trimming removed 2 bases from V and 6 bases from J; junction bases left unmatched: 12. CDR3 DNA sequence: TGTGCCAGTAGTATACCCTTAGGGCAGGGGGCTAGTCAGCCCCAGCATTTT. This sequence encodes CASSIPLGQGASQPQHF.

The chain couples TRBV20-1 to TRBJ2-7, with D perhaps matching TRBD1 (5 bases). The length of the CDR3 is 11 residues. V was trimmed by 0 bases and J by 9 bases, leaving 9 bases between them. Germline CDR1 and CDR2: DFQATT and SNEGSKA (reference sequence). The chain's CDR3 is CSARDGQGQYF. As DNA, the CDR3 is TGCAGTGCTAGAGATGGACAAGGGCAGTACTTC.